A selection of T cell receptor beta chains follows, all from one sample in a study of glioma-infiltrating T cells after dendritic cell vaccination. TCRdb keeps only in-frame clones here, not all; method: immunoSEQ multiplex PCR. Found here are some 24,000 clones, under 90% of them singletons; the top ten hold roughly 2.9%. The source material was blood, sampled after dendritic cell vaccination. Receptors were obtained from a human donor with glioblastoma. Each CDR3 is given with its conserved first and last residue. A D gene is named only where the DNA matches it firmly. Where a row states a size, it is once, few, many or the class of an expanded clone; other rows omit it.

size,J,D,V,DNA,CDR3
NA,TRBJ1-3,NA,TRBV11-3,TGTGCCAGCAGCTCAGGAGGCAGCAGCTCTGGAAACACCATATATTTT,CASSSGGSSSGNTIYF
NA,TRBJ1-2,TRBD1,TRBV6-5,TGTGCCAGCACCCGGGACAGGGGACATGGCTACACCTTC,CASTRDRGHGYTF
NA,TRBJ1-5,NA,TRBV2,TGTGCCAGCAGCACGACAGACGACAATCAGCCCCAGCATTTT,CASSTTDDNQPQHF
NA,TRBJ2-5,NA,TRBV5-4,TGTGCCAGCAGCCGCTCACGTGGAGGGTTACGGGAGACCCAGTACTTC,CASSRSRGGLRETQYF
few,TRBJ2-7,TRBD2,TRBV5-6,TGTGCCAGCAGCCTCGTGGGAGGGGCCGAGCAGTACTTC,CASSLVGGAEQYF
NA,TRBJ1-5,TRBD1,TRBV27,TGTGCCAGCAGTTTATCGGGGACAGGGGGAAATCAGCCCCAGCATTTT,CASSLSGTGGNQPQHF
NA,TRBJ1-1,NA,TRBV10-3,TGTGCCATCAGTGATCGCCCAGGGGCTACTGAAGCTTTCTTT,CAISDRPGATEAFF
NA,TRBJ1-6,NA,TRBV6-4,TGTGCCAGCAGCAGGACTGATAATTCCCCCCTCCACTTT,CASSRTDNSPLHF
NA,TRBJ2-2,NA,TRBV7-2,TGTGCCAGCAGCTTTTTGCGGAGCACCGGGGAGCTGTTTTTT,CASSFLRSTGELFF
NA,TRBJ1-3,TRBD1,TRBV18,TGTGCCAGCTCACCACAGGGACAGGGCTCTGGAAACACCATATATTTT,CASSPQGQGSGNTIYF
NA,TRBJ2-3,TRBD2,TRBV5-6,TGTGCCAGCAGCGTAGGACTAGCGGGACGCACAGATACGCAGTATTTT,CASSVGLAGRTDTQYF
NA,TRBJ2-7,TRBD1,TRBV27,TGTGCCAGCAGTATCTCACAGGGGACCCCCTACGAGCAGTACTTC,CASSISQGTPYEQYF
NA,TRBJ2-2,NA,TRBV4-2,TGTGCCAGCAGCCTCGGGGGGCCCACCGGGGAGCTGTTTTTT,CASSLGGPTGELFF
NA,TRBJ2-3,NA,TRBV5-4,TGTGCCAGCACCGAAGCCCCGCAAACAGATACGCAGTATTTT,CASTEAPQTDTQYF
NA,TRBJ2-1,NA,TRBV5-1,TGCGCCAGCAGCTTCCCGGGAAAGGGAAATGAGCAGTTCTTC,CASSFPGKGNEQFF
NA,TRBJ2-7,NA,TRBV7-9,TGTGCCAGCAGCCGTCCCGCCAGGGGATCCTACGAGCAGTACTTC,CASSRPARGSYEQYF
NA,TRBJ1-4,TRBD1,TRBV6-1,TGTGCCAGCAGTAACAGGGGAACTAATGAAAAACTGTTTTTT,CASSNRGTNEKLFF
NA,TRBJ1-5,NA,TRBV2,TGTGCCAGCAGTGTAATGTGGGGGCCTTCGCAGCCCCAGCATTTT,CASSVMWGPSQPQHF
NA,TRBJ1-6,NA,TRBV9,TGTGCCAGCAGCGACGTTAGCTCCTATAATTCACCCCTCCACTTT,CASSDVSSYNSPLHF
NA,TRBJ1-3,NA,TRBV10-3,TGTGCCACATCGACACAGGGAAACACCATATATTTT,CATSTQGNTIYF
NA,TRBJ1-2,TRBD1,TRBV4-1,TGCGCCAGCAGCCAAGATCCACAGGGGTCGGATGGCTACACCTTC,CASSQDPQGSDGYTF
NA,TRBJ2-5,TRBD2,TRBV19,TGTGCCAGTAGTCGAGGAGGGAGGGCGGAGGAGACCCAGTACTTC,CASSRGGRAEETQYF
NA,TRBJ2-5,NA,TRBV7-2,TGTGCCAGCAGCCTGAGGGGCCGGGCTTGGGGAGGCGAGACCCAGTACTTC,CASSLRGRAWGGETQYF
NA,TRBJ2-3,NA,TRBV5-1,TGCGCCAGCAGCCCCCGAGCGAGCAACCCAGATACGCAGTATTTT,CASSPRASNPDTQYF
NA,TRBJ2-1,TRBD2,TRBV14,TGTGCCAGCAGCCAAGAGCAGTGGACTAGCGGGGGGGAGGAGCAGTTCTTC,CASSQEQWTSGGEEQFF
NA,TRBJ1-2,NA,TRBV6-5,TGTGCCACCCTATACCGGGGCTACACCTTC,CATLYRGYTF
NA,TRBJ1-1,NA,TRBV7-9,TGTGCCAGCAGCTTAGCAGGGGCGAACACTGAAGCTTTCTTT,CASSLAGANTEAFF
few,TRBJ2-5,NA,TRBV4-2,TGTGCCAGCAGCCAAGTATTTCAGGGTCGGGAGACCCAGTACTTC,CASSQVFQGRETQYF
few,TRBJ2-5,TRBD1,TRBV5-1,TGCGCCAGCTCGGGACAGGGAGGAGTGGAGACCCAGTACTTC,CASSGQGGVETQYF
NA,TRBJ2-2,TRBD1,TRBV4-2,TGTGCCAGCAACCTAGGGGGCGACACCGGGGAGCTGTTTTTT,CASNLGGDTGELFF
NA,TRBJ2-3,NA,TRBV7-8,TGTGCCAGCAGCCCCCAGGGCGGTGGTACAGATACGCAGTATTTT,CASSPQGGGTDTQYF
NA,TRBJ2-7,NA,TRBV7-9,TGTGCCAGCAGCGAGGGACAAGACTACGAGCAGTACTTC,CASSEGQDYEQYF
NA,TRBJ2-7,NA,TRBV6-1,TGTGCCAGCAGTGAAGCGGCTAGGGGTTCCGCCGAGCAGTACTTC,CASSEAARGSAEQYF
NA,TRBJ2-1,TRBD1,TRBV10-3,TGTGCCATCAGTGAGTTGGGACAGGTTATGTTCTTC,CAISELGQVMFF
NA,TRBJ2-7,NA,TRBV7-8,TGTGCCAGCAGCTCGTCGTGGGGGCTTTCCTACGAGCAGTACTTC,CASSSSWGLSYEQYF
few,TRBJ2-1,TRBD2,TRBV19,TGTGCCAGTAGCTTTAACGGGGGGGCGTCCTACAATGAGCAGTTCTTC,CASSFNGGASYNEQFF
NA,TRBJ2-6,TRBD1,TRBV5-1,TGCGCCACAACCAGGACGGGACAGGGTGGCTCTGGGGCCAACGTCCTGACTTTC,CATTRTGQGGSGANVLTF
NA,TRBJ1-5,TRBD1,TRBV25-1,TGTGCCAGCAGTGGACAGGGGAGAAATCAGCCCCAGCATTTT,CASSGQGRNQPQHF
NA,TRBJ1-1,TRBD1,TRBV19,TGTGCCAGTAGGCCACCGGGACAGGGAACTGAAGCTTTCTTT,CASRPPGQGTEAFF
NA,TRBJ1-6,TRBD1,TRBV2,TGTGCCAGCATTCCCGACAGGGGTTCTTCACCCCTCCACTTT,CASIPDRGSSPLHF
NA,TRBJ2-5,TRBD2,TRBV6-6,TGTGCCAGCAGTTACTCGGCTAGCGGACAAGAGACCCAGTACTTC,CASSYSASGQETQYF
NA,TRBJ2-5,TRBD1,TRBV19,TGTGCCAGTAAGAGGGGGCCAAGCGAAGAGACCCAGTACTTC,CASKRGPSEETQYF
NA,TRBJ2-7,TRBD1,TRBV27,TGTGCCAGCAGTTACCGACAGGGAATCTACGAGCAGTACTTC,CASSYRQGIYEQYF
NA,TRBJ1-2,NA,TRBV19,TGTGCCAGCTTGACGGGCTATGGCTACACCTTC,CASLTGYGYTF
few,TRBJ2-7,NA,TRBV6-1,TGTGCCAGCAGTTATACCCCTAAGGGACTTGAGTACTTC,CASSYTPKGLEYF
NA,TRBJ2-7,NA,TRBV28,TGTGCCAGCAGGGTACACGACGAGCAGTACTTC,CASRVHDEQYF
NA,TRBJ1-1,NA,TRBV5-4,TGTGCCAGCAGCCACCTCGGGGCTGAAGCTTTCTTT,CASSHLGAEAFF
NA,TRBJ1-1,NA,TRBV16,TGTGCCAGCAGCCAAAACGCGGGAAACACTGAAGCTTTCTTT,CASSQNAGNTEAFF